The sequence of this TCR beta chain was determined in a study of blood T cells in healthy people across ages. This CDR3 comprises 13 residues. The V gene lost 4 bases and the J gene lost 5 bases, with 11 bases spanning the gap. The germline V gene encodes CDR1 MNHEY and CDR2 SVGEGT. Sample-barcoded 5' priming and a J-beta primer mix drove a second PCR of roughly 6 to 12 cycles. TCRdb ran MiXCR on the 5' RACE reads and lists one entry per CDR3 protein. The repertoire consists of hundreds of thousands of distinct CDR3 sequences, with 29% occurring once and the leading ten covering around 16%. The sample taken for sequencing was blood. V gene TRBV6-2 or TRBV6-3 combines with J gene TRBJ2-5; D is perhaps TRBD1 (6 bases). This receptor was obtained from an elderly woman in good health. This chain's CDR3 is CASSLWQGETQYF. Written as DNA, the CDR3 is TGTGCCAGCAGTTTGTGGCAGGGGGAGACCCAGTACTTC.